These 25 T cell receptor beta chains came from one sample sequenced in a study of PD-1 blockade in classical Hodgkin lymphoma. The assay was immunoSEQ multiplex PCR, and TCRdb's table has in-frame clones only and misses some. Of about 60,000 clones listed, roughly nine tenths were seen once; the top ten hold about 8.8%. Each patient relapsed following autologous stem cell transplantation, and prior brentuximab vedotin exposure differed. Sequences were derived from peripheral blood mononuclear cells (PBMCs), sampled at baseline. The receptor set was obtained from a human donor with classical Hodgkin lymphoma.

Only one count was recorded for this clone. The rearrangement uses TRBV5-1 and TRBJ1-4; D perhaps matches TRBD1 (6 bases). Trimming took 4 bases from V and 7 from J, leaving 14 bases between them. Germline assignment: CDR1 SGHRS and CDR2 YFSETQ. The length of the CDR3 is 14 residues. The CDR3 DNA reads TGCGCCAGCAGCCCCAGGGGTACGGTTGAAAAACTGTTTTTT. It specifies CASSPRGTVEKLFF. The full variable domain, with the rest looked up from reference TRBV5-1 and TRBJ1-4, is KAGVTQTPRYLIKTRGQQVTLSCSPISGHRSVSWYQQTPGQGLQFLFEYFSETQRNKGNFPGRFSGRQFSNSRSEMNVSTLELGDSALYLCASSPRGTVEKLFFGSGTQLSVL.

J is TRBJ1-1 and V is TRBV28, with unresolved D. Germline-derived CDR1 and CDR2 are MDHEN and SYDVKM. V was trimmed by 2 bases and J by 0 bases, leaving 4 bases between them. The length of the CDR3 is 13 residues. The CDR3 region has the DNA TGTGCCAGCAGTTTAGGGATGAACACTGAAGCTTTCTTT. It encodes CASSLGMNTEAFF.

The chain links TRBV6-1 to TRBJ1-1; a weak D match, TRBD1 (6 bases). Germline values: CDR1 MNHNS, CDR2 SASEGT. The CDR3 length is 13 residues. V was shortened by 6 bases and J by 0 bases, with 8 bases between the two germline ends. The CDR3 spells CASRGQLNTEAFF. CDR3 sequence (DNA): TGTGCCAGCAGAGGACAGTTGAACACTGAAGCTTTCTTT.

The chain has TRBV28 and TRBJ1-6; D unclear. This CDR3 comprises 17 residues. Germline lookup yields CDR1 MDHEN and CDR2 SYDVKM. Trimming shortened V by 4 bases and J by 0 bases, and 13 bases separated the two germline ends. CDR3 amino acids: CASSSLQDGSYNSPLHF. In DNA, the CDR3 is TGTGCCAGCAGTTCCCTCCAGGACGGCTCCTATAATTCACCCCTCCACTTT.

The genes are TRBV6-1 and TRBJ2-7, with D maybe TRBD1 (6 bases). Germline loops: CDR1 MNHNS, CDR2 SASEGT. Trimming left V 2 bases short and J 6 bases short, with 11 bases between. This CDR3 contains 13 residues. CDR3 DNA: TGTGCCAGCAGTGAAAGTCAGGGGTTCGAGCAGTACTTC. Its protein product is CASSESQGFEQYF.

This chain uses TRBV7-9 with TRBJ1-2; D unclear. In germline, CDR1 is SEHNR, CDR2 FQNEAQ (reference sequence). The V gene lost 1 base and the J gene lost 3 bases, with 9 bases spanning the gap. The CDR3 extends over 14 amino acids. CDR3 bases: TGTGCCAGCAGCTTAGTTGTTACTCACTATGGCTACACCTTC. This sequence encodes CASSLVVTHYGYTF.

The V gene is TRBV5-4, the J gene TRBJ1-4; weak D call: TRBD1 (5 bases). CDR1 and CDR2 from the germline V gene are SGHNT and YYREEE (reference sequence). CDR3 length equals 17 residues. Trimming removed 4 bases from V and 0 bases from J, with 16 bases in between. The CDR3 sequence is CASSQKRDGTTNEKLFF. The CDR3 nucleotides are TGTGCCAGCAGCCAAAAGAGGGACGGGACAACTAATGAAAAACTGTTTTTT. Using reference TRBV5-4 and TRBJ1-4 for the parts outside the CDR3, the full variable domain is ETGVTQSPTHLIKTRGQQVTLRCSSQSGHNTVSWYQQALGQGPQFIFQYYREEENGRGNFPPRFSGLQFPNYSSELNVNALELDDSALYLCASSQKRDGTTNEKLFFGSGTQLSVL.

This chain uses TRBV5-1 with TRBJ2-5; no clear D gene. V was shortened by 0 bases and J by 3 bases, with 9 bases between the two germline ends. This CDR3 has 14 residues. Germline lookup yields CDR1 SGHRS and CDR2 YFSETQ. The chain's CDR3 is CASSLEHSKETQYF. The CDR3 region has the DNA TGCGCCAGCAGCTTGGAACACTCTAAAGAGACCCAGTACTTC.

V gene TRBV11-2 combines with J gene TRBJ2-7; no clear D gene. Trimming pared 3 bases from V and 3 bases from J, leaving 6 bases between. The germline V gene has CDR1 SGHAT and CDR2 FQNNGV. This CDR3 has 12 residues. CDR3 residues: CASSFYSYEQYF. CDR3 sequence (DNA): TGTGCCAGCAGCTTTTATAGCTACGAGCAGTACTTC.

The chain uses TRBV19 and TRBJ2-7; no firm D call. The CDR3 covers 14 residues. V lost 4 bases and J lost 5, with 15 bases in between. Per germline, CDR1 LNHDA and CDR2 SQIVND (reference sequence). The CDR3 DNA reads TGTGCCAGTAGTACCCGGACCCGTGTCCACGAGCAGTACTTC. This encodes CASSTRTRVHEQYF.

This chain uses TRBV28 with TRBJ1-5, with D unresolved. The germline V gene has CDR1 MDHEN and CDR2 SYDVKM. This CDR3 spans 12 amino acids. The V end lost 5 bases, the J end lost 8 bases, and 10 bases lay between the germline ends. Here the CDR3 DNA reads TGTGCCAGCAGTCCCCCCCCTGAGCCCCAGCATTTT. Translation: CASSPPPEPQHF.

CDR3 bases: TGCGCCAGCAGCCCACCCCCGGGATACTCCTATAATTCACCCCTCCACTTT. It yields the protein CASSPPPGYSYNSPLHF. The chain uses TRBV4-1 and TRBJ1-6; D is uncertain. With 4 bases removed from V and 0 bases from J, the gap between germline ends came to 13 bases. Looked up from germline, CDR1 is MGHRA and CDR2 is YSYEKL. The length of the CDR3 is 17 residues.

The gene calls are TRBV27 and TRBJ1-3, with D unclear. Germline assignment: CDR1 MNHEY and CDR2 SMNVEV (reference sequence). CDR3 length equals 18 residues. Between the trimmed V and J ends, which lost 2 bases and 0 bases, there was a span of 17 bases. This chain's CDR3 is CASSLVGPRGVSGNTIYF. In DNA form, the CDR3 reads TGTGCCAGCAGTTTAGTGGGCCCCCGCGGTGTCTCTGGAAACACCATATATTTT.

J is TRBJ1-1 and V is TRBV11-2, with D unresolved. Germline lookup yields CDR1 SGHAT and CDR2 FQNNGV. Trimming took 0 bases from V and 1 from J, leaving 12 bases between them. The CDR3 extends over 16 amino acids. The CDR3 spells CASSLDLPVTNTEAFF. The CDR3, as DNA: TGTGCCAGCAGCTTAGATCTCCCTGTGACGAACACTGAAGCTTTCTTT.

The chain couples TRBV7-9 to TRBJ2-2, with D perhaps TRBD1 (5 bases). Trimming left V 1 base short and J 4 bases short, with 7 bases between. Germline V CDR1 and CDR2: SEHNR, FQNEAQ (reference sequence). This CDR3 contains 14 residues. This CDR3 reads CASSLGTLTGELFF. CDR3 in DNA: TGTGCCAGCAGCTTAGGGACACTCACCGGGGAGCTGTTTTTT.

The V and J genes are TRBV10-3 and TRBJ2-1; 9 bases are shared with TRBD1. The V gene end was trimmed by 8 bases and the J gene end by 4 bases; junction bases not matched to a gene: 12. Germline CDR1 and CDR2: ENHRY and SYGVKD. The CDR3 loop spans 16 amino acids. The CDR3 loop is CAIAPLGQGYYNEQFF. The DNA of the CDR3 is TGTGCCATCGCTCCCCTTGGACAGGGGTATTACAATGAGCAGTTCTTC.

The chain joins TRBV5-1 to TRBJ2-1, with D possibly TRBD2 on 6 matching bases. This CDR3 comprises 15 residues. The germline gives CDR1 SGHRS, CDR2 YFSETQ. V was clipped by 2 bases and J by 3 bases, with 12 bases between them. The CDR3 region is CASSLGRELYNEQFF. The CDR3 DNA reads TGCGCCAGCAGCTTAGGGCGGGAACTCTACAATGAGCAGTTCTTC.

V is TRBV5-1 and J is TRBJ2-1; 14 nucleotides agree with TRBD2. Germline-derived CDR1 and CDR2 are SGHRS and YFSETQ. This CDR3 has 17 residues. Losses at the gene ends were 4 bases for V and 3 bases for J; bases not matched to a gene: 6. The DNA for the CDR3 is TGCGCCAGCAGCCTGGGCGGGACTAGCGGGGGCTACAATGAGCAGTTCTTC. Translating it yields CASSLGGTSGGYNEQFF. The complete variable domain, with remaining parts taken from reference TRBV5-1 and TRBJ2-1, reads KAGVTQTPRYLIKTRGQQVTLSCSPISGHRSVSWYQQTPGQGLQFLFEYFSETQRNKGNFPGRFSGRQFSNSRSEMNVSTLELGDSALYLCASSLGGTSGGYNEQFFGPGTRLTVL.

Written as DNA, the CDR3 is TGTGCCAGCAGTACGACTAGCCCTCGGAAACTGTTTTTT. Its translation: CASSTTSPRKLFF. The chain links TRBV28 to TRBJ1-4; no firm D call. The CDR3 has 13 amino acids. With 5 bases removed from V and 11 bases from J, the gap between germline ends came to 15 bases. The germline V gene has CDR1 MDHEN and CDR2 SYDVKM.

The rearrangement joins TRBV28 to TRBJ2-5; 8 bases are shared with TRBD2. The germline V gene has CDR1 MDHEN and CDR2 SYDVKM. The CDR3 totals 15 residues. The trim removed 6 bases at V and 2 bases at J, leaving 8 bases unmatched. DNA of the CDR3: TGTGCCAGCAGCCCACTAGCGGCAATTCAAGAGACCCAGTACTTC. As protein: CASSPLAAIQETQYF. Based on the CDR3 plus reference TRBV28 and TRBJ2-5, the full variable domain is DVKVTQSSRYLVKRTGEKVFLECVQDMDHENMFWYRQDPGLGLRLIYFSYDVKMKEKGDIPEGYSVSREKKERFSLILESASTNQTSMYLCASSPLAAIQETQYFGPGTRLLVL.

The chain employs TRBV2 and TRBJ2-2, with 9 bases aligning to TRBD1. The CDR3 runs to 15 residues. Germline V gene lookup returns CDR1 SNHLY and CDR2 FYNNEI. After removal of 3 bases from V and 5 bases from J, the junction contained 4 bases not matched to a gene. CDR3 in amino acids: CASSESGQGTGELFF. CDR3 nucleotides: TGTGCCAGCAGTGAGTCGGGACAGGGAACCGGGGAGCTGTTTTTT.

The chain links TRBV28 to TRBJ2-7; tentative D call: TRBD1 (6 bases). The germline CDR1 and CDR2 sequences are MDHEN and SYDVKM. The CDR3 extends over 15 amino acids. Trimming pared 5 bases from V and 3 bases from J, leaving 17 bases between. CDR3 in amino acids: CASSSDRSYLYEQYF. CDR3 nucleotide sequence: TGTGCCAGCAGTAGCGACAGGAGCTATCTCTACGAGCAGTACTTC. Combining the CDR3 with reference TRBV28 and TRBJ2-7 gives the whole variable domain DVKVTQSSRYLVKRTGEKVFLECVQDMDHENMFWYRQDPGLGLRLIYFSYDVKMKEKGDIPEGYSVSREKKERFSLILESASTNQTSMYLCASSSDRSYLYEQYFGPGTRLTVT.

The gene calls are TRBV6-1 and TRBJ2-7, with D tentatively TRBD1 (5 bases). CDR3 length: 12 amino acids. The V end was cut by 6 bases, the J end by 7 bases, with 13 bases between. Germline V lookup: CDR1 MNHNS, CDR2 SASEGT. The CDR3 DNA follows: TGTGCCAGCAGATACCAAACAGGAGAGCAGTACTTC. Protein: CASRYQTGEQYF.

The rearrangement uses TRBV7-2 and TRBJ2-6; TRBD1 aligns across 10 bases. After removal of 0 bases from V and 4 bases from J, the junction contained 6 bases not matched to a gene. The CDR3 runs 18 residues. Germline values: CDR1 SGHTA, CDR2 FQGNSA. The CDR3 reads CASSLAGTGVFGANVLTF. As DNA, the CDR3 is TGTGCCAGCAGCTTAGCCGGGACAGGGGTTTTCGGGGCCAACGTCCTGACTTTC.

V gene TRBV7-4 combines with J gene TRBJ1-5; the match to TRBD1 covers 7 bases. V shed 1 base and J 7 bases; nucleotides not matched to a gene: 10. CDR1 is SGHVT, CDR2 SQSDAQ, per germline. CDR3 length: 16 residues. This chain's CDR3 is CASSLVTDRVAQPQHF. Written as DNA, the CDR3 is TGTGCCAGCAGCTTAGTTACCGACAGGGTGGCCCAGCCCCAGCATTTT.